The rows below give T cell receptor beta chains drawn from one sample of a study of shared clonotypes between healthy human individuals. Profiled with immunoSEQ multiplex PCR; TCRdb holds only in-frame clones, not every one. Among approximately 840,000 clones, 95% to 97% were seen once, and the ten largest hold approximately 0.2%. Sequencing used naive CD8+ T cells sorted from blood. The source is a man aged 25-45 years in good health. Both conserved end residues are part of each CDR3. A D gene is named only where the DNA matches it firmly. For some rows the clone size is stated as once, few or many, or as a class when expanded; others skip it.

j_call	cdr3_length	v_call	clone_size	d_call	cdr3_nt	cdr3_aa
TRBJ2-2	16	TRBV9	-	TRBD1	TGTGCCAGCAGCTCCCCGGGACAGGGGGACACCGGGGAGCTGTTTTTT	CASSSPGQGDTGELFF
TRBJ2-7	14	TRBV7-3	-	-	TGTGCCAGCAGCCAATACATGGGCAGCTACGAGCAGTACTTC	CASSQYMGSYEQYF
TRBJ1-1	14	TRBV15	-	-	TGTGCCACCAGCCCTCGATCAGGGTTGTCTGAAGCTTTCTTT	CATSPRSGLSEAFF
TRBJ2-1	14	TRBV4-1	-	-	TGCGCCAGCAGCCAATACCGGGGGCACTATGAGCAGTTCTTC	CASSQYRGHYEQFF
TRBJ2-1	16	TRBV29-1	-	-	TGCAGCGTTGAAGCTGGGGAGGTTGGCTCCTACAATGAGCAGTTCTTC	CSVEAGEVGSYNEQFF
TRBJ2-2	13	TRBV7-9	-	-	TGTGCAAGAGCGGCCGAGAACACCGGGGAGCTGTTTTTT	CARAAENTGELFF
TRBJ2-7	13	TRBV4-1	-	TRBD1	TGCGCCAGCAGCCCCGGGACAGTCTACGAGCAGTACTTC	CASSPGTVYEQYF
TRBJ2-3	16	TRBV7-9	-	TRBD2	TGTGCCAGCAGCTCTTCCGGGACTACTAGCACAGATACGCAGTATTTT	CASSSSGTTSTDTQYF
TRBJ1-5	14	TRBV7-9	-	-	TGTGCCAGCAGCTTAGTTTCAAGCAATCAGCCCCAGCATTTT	CASSLVSSNQPQHF
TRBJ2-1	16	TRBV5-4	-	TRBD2	TGTGCCAGCAGCCCCCTCGAGCGGGAGGGCGGAAATGAGCAGTTCTTC	CASSPLEREGGNEQFF
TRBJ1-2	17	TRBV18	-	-	TGTGCCAGCTCACTGCATGGAAAAGGGGGAGGACCCTATGGCTACACCTTC	CASSLHGKGGGPYGYTF
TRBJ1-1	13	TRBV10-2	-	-	TGCGCCAGCAGTGGTTTCCTAAACACTGAAGCTTTCTTT	CASSGFLNTEAFF
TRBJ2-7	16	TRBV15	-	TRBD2	TGTGCCACCAGCAGAGGGTTAGCGGGAGGGATTTACGAGCAGTACTTC	CATSRGLAGGIYEQYF
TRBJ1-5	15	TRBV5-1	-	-	TGCGCCAGCAGCGTTGATGGGGGCGGAAATCAGCCCCAGCATTTT	CASSVDGGGNQPQHF
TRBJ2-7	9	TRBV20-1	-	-	TGCAGTGCTAGAGGACAGGAATTCTTC	CSARGQEFF
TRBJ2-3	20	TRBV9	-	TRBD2	TGTGCCAGGAGACTCCACCCGACTAGCGGGAGCTCTTCTAGCACAGATACGCAGTATTTT	CARRLHPTSGSSSSTDTQYF
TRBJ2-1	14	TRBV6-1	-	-	TGTGCCGTCCGGGGCGGGACTTCCTACAATGAGCAGTTCTTC	CAVRGGTSYNEQFF
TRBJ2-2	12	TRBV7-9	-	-	TGTGCCAGCAGCCCGCGGGTCGGGGAGCTGTTTTTT	CASSPRVGELFF
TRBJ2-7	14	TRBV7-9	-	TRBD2	TGTGCCAGCAGCTCTAGCGGGAGCTCACGCGAGCAGTACTTC	CASSSSGSSREQYF
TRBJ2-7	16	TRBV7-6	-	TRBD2	TGTGCCAGCAGCCCTCTGAGCGGGAGCCGCTCCTACGAGCAGTACTTC	CASSPLSGSRSYEQYF
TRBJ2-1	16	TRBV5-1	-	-	TGCGCCAGCTCGCCAAGTGCCGCAGACAACGCACATGAGCAGTTCTTC	CASSPSAADNAHEQFF
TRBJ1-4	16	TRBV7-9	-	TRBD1	TGTGCCAGCAGTCCCATCGACAGGGGGTTAGATGAAAAACTGTTTTTT	CASSPIDRGLDEKLFF
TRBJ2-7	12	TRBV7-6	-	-	TGTGCCAGCAGCTTAGGCACCTACGAGCAGTACTTC	CASSLGTYEQYF
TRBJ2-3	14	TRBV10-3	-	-	TGTGCCATCAGTGGCCCAGCAAGCACAGATACGCAGTATTTT	CAISGPASTDTQYF
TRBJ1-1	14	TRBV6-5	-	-	TGTGCCAGCAGTGCCTCCCGGACCCACACTGAAGCTTTCTTT	CASSASRTHTEAFF
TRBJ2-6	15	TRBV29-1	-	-	TGCAGCGCCCGGGACGGAGACTCTGGGGCCAACGTCCTGACTTTC	CSARDGDSGANVLTF
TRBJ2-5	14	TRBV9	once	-	TGTGCCAGCAGCCCGAGGACAGCTACGGAGACCCAGTACTTC	CASSPRTATETQYF